One sample yielded the 9 T cell receptor beta chains listed below, sequenced in a study of regulatory T cells in long-lasting Graves disease. The time point denotes: persistent/refractory GD, antithyroid drugs over 5 years with positive TRAb. RNA isolated from PBMCs was used to make the TCR library. Combining iRepertoire HTBI primers with Arm-PCR of CDR3 regions, the authors built TCR beta libraries. TCRdb recomputed calls from the multiplex PCR reads with MiXCR, one row per CDR3 protein. Here the sample spans around 400,000 distinct CDR3 sequences, 20% to 25% being singletons. Here the sequenced sample was peripheral blood mononuclear cells (PBMCs), taken when the disease was refractory, from a patient treated with antithyroid drugs. Receptors originate from a female donor with Graves disease.

J is TRBJ2-2 and V is TRBV6-5; the D is unclear. Trimming shortened V by 2 bases and J by 17 bases, and 15 bases separated the two germline ends. This CDR3 region has 12 residues. Germline CDR1 MNHEY, CDR2 SVGAGI. In DNA form, the CDR3 reads TGTGCCAGCAGTTACCCCAACGCGGACCTTTTTTTT. Protein: CASSYPNADLFF.

This rearrangement joins TRBV19 to TRBJ2-7; D not resolved. CDR1 is LNHDA, CDR2 SQIVND, per germline (reference sequence). CDR3 length equals 12 residues. V shed 10 bases and J shed 0 bases, with 10 bases lying between them. CDR3 coding DNA: TGTGCCACTCGAGACCACTCCTACGAGCAGTACTTC. Translating it yields CATRDHSYEQYF.

A few counts support this clonotype. The chain uses TRBV7-3 and TRBJ2-1; no clear D. This CDR3 region has 14 residues. Germline CDR1 SGHTA, CDR2 FQGTGA. The V gene lost 5 bases and the J gene lost 7 bases, with 15 bases spanning the gap. Here the CDR3 reads CASSLLGLGNEQFF. CDR3 bases: TGTGCCAGCAGCCTGCTTGGTTTGGGGAATGAGCAGTTCTTC.

This clonotype was picked up a small number of times. The chain recombines TRBV9 with TRBJ1-2; D not certain. Germline loops: CDR1 SGDLS, CDR2 YYNGEE. Trimming pared 4 bases from V and 8 bases from J, leaving 27 bases between. The CDR3 is made up of 17 amino acids. CDR3 region: CASSPTSSGQETGGYTF. Here the CDR3 DNA reads TGTGCCAGCAGCCCTACCTCTTCCGGGCAGGAAACGGGGGGCTACACCTTC. The complete variable domain, with remaining parts taken from reference TRBV9 and TRBJ1-2, reads DSGVTQTPKHLITATGQRVTLRCSPRSGDLSVYWYQQSLDQGLQFLIQYYNGEERAKGNILERFSAQQFPDLHSELNLSSLELGDSALYFCASSPTSSGQETGGYTFGSGTRLTVV.

This clonotype was detected many times. The chain links TRBV28 to TRBJ1-4, with 9 nucleotides matching TRBD1. Germline V gives CDR1 MDHEN, CDR2 SYDVKM. This CDR3 spans 16 amino acids. V shed 6 bases and J 2 bases; nucleotides not matched to a gene: 7. The CDR3 DNA sequence: TGTGCCAGCAGCCAACAGGGGGCCACGACTAATGAAAAACTGTTTTTT. Amino acids: CASSQQGATTNEKLFF. Full variable domain (remainder filled in from reference TRBV28 and TRBJ1-4): DVKVTQSSRYLVKRTGEKVFLECVQDMDHENMFWYRQDPGLGLRLIYFSYDVKMKEKGDIPEGYSVSREKKERFSLILESASTNQTSMYLCASSQQGATTNEKLFFGSGTQLSVL.

This clonotype was recorded a few times. The genes are TRBV9 and TRBJ2-7; D possibly corresponds to TRBD1 (6 bases). V gave up 3 bases and J gave up 1 base, with 8 bases separating them. Germline CDR1 and CDR2: SGDLS and YYNGEE. This CDR3 region has 13 residues. The CDR3 DNA reads TGTGCCAGCAGCGCGGACAGTTCCTACGAGCAGTACTTC. The encoded protein is CASSADSSYEQYF.

The chain combines TRBV6-5 with TRBJ1-3; the D gene is possibly TRBD1 (5 bases). Germline V lookup: CDR1 MNHEY, CDR2 SVGAGI. Trimming removed 0 bases at V and 0 bases at J, with 6 bases between. The CDR3 sequence is 15 residues long. The CDR3 reads CASSYSQGSGNTIYF. CDR3 DNA: TGTGCCAGCAGTTACTCGCAGGGCTCTGGAAACACCATATATTTT.

This clonotype was observed a handful of times. This chain joins TRBV20-1 and TRBJ2-5, with TRBD1 as a possible D gene (5 bases). CDR1 and CDR2 from the germline V gene are DFQATT and SNEGSKA (reference sequence). Trimming cost V 0 bases and J 0 bases, with 14 bases left between them. This CDR3 region has 16 residues. The CDR3 bases are TGCAGTGCTAGAGAACGTTGGAACAGGTACCAAGAGACCCAGTACTTC. It codes for CSARERWNRYQETQYF.

This clonotype was counted only a few times. The rearrangement links TRBV4-2 to TRBJ1-1, with D unresolved. This CDR3 is 15 amino acids long. Deletions cut 0 bases from V and 4 bases from J, with 12 bases between. Per the germline V gene, CDR1 is LGHNA and CDR2 is YNFKEQ. CDR3 residues: CASSQDWHVITEAFF. DNA for the CDR3: TGTGCCAGCAGCCAAGATTGGCACGTGATCACTGAAGCTTTCTTT.